Each of the 17 T cell receptor beta chains below was sequenced from the same sample in a study of beta chain features in type 1 diabetes. The entirety of the isolated RNA underwent reverse transcription, so expressed TCRB transcripts were sequenced. Sequencing used immunoSEQ multiplex PCR; TCRdb keeps in-frame clones, though not all of them. In the table there are hundreds of thousands of clones, about an eighth of which are singletons. Sample: naive CD4+ T cells from blood. These receptors all stem from a woman between 18 and 29 years old in good health.

The CDR3 DNA reads TGTGCCTGGAGTGTACAGTTTGTCGGGGAGCTGTTTTTT. This codes for CAWSVQFVGELFF. The genes are TRBV30 and TRBJ2-2; the D is unclear. CDR1 and CDR2 from the germline V gene are GTSNPN and SVGIG (reference sequence). Trimming cost V 0 bases and J 7 bases, with 9 bases left between them. CDR3 length: 13 amino acids. Together with reference TRBV30 and TRBJ2-2, the CDR3 gives the full variable domain: SQTIHQWPATLVQPVGSPLSLECTVEGTSNPNLYWYRQAAGRGLQLLFYSVGIGQISSEVPQNLSASRPQDRQFILSSKKLLLSDSGFYLCAWSVQFVGELFFGEGSRLTVL.

This clone showed up many times. This chain links TRBV9 with TRBJ2-1, with no clear D. Germline lookup yields CDR1 SGDLS and CDR2 YYNGEE. The CDR3 contains 15 residues. Trimming left V 4 bases short and J 9 bases short, with 20 bases between. CDR3 DNA: TGTGCCAGCAGCACCTCTTGGACGCTGAGGAGTGAGCAGTTCTTC. This codes for CASSTSWTLRSEQFF.

The V gene is TRBV4-1, the J gene TRBJ1-5; possibly TRBD1 for D (6 bases). The length of the CDR3 is 19 residues. Trimming removed 4 bases at V and 1 base at J, with 23 bases between. Germline CDR1 reads MGHRA; CDR2 reads YSYEKL. CDR3: CASSPHIIPHRASNQPQHF. In nucleotides, the CDR3 is TGCGCCAGCAGCCCACATATTATACCCCACAGGGCAAGCAATCAGCCCCAGCATTTT.

This sequence joins TRBV30 and TRBJ2-3; no reliable D call. CDR3 size: 10 residues. V lost 3 bases, J lost 6 bases, and 4 bases lay in between. Per germline, CDR1 GTSNPN and CDR2 SVGIG (reference sequence). This chain's CDR3 is CAWSADTQYF. DNA for the CDR3: TGTGCCTGGAGCGCGGATACGCAGTATTTT.

This clone was seen more than once but under ten times. The chain has TRBV5-1 and TRBJ2-5; the D call may be TRBD1 or TRBD2 (5 bases each). Germline V gives CDR1 SGHRS, CDR2 YFSETQ. The CDR3 totals 13 residues. V lost 3 bases and J 8 bases, leaving 14 bases between the germline ends. The chain's CDR3 is CASSSGRNLTQYF. CDR3 sequence (DNA): TGCGCCAGCAGCTCGGGACGCAACCTAACCCAGTACTTC.

The rearrangement links TRBV7-3 to TRBJ1-1, with D possibly being TRBD1 (5 bases). V lost 3 bases, J lost 2 bases, and 7 bases lay in between. Germline values: CDR1 SGHTA, CDR2 FQGTGA. The CDR3 has 13 residues. In DNA, the CDR3 is TGTGCCAGCAGCTTGACAGCAAACACTGAAGCTTTCTTT. It codes for CASSLTANTEAFF.

The genes are TRBV4-2 and TRBJ2-6; the D is unclear. Germline V gene data show CDR1 as LGHNA and CDR2 as YNFKEQ. There are 17 residues in the CDR3. Trimming pared 0 bases from V and 0 bases from J, leaving 9 bases between. CDR3 amino acids: CASSQEIRSSGANVLTF. CDR3 nucleotide sequence: TGTGCCAGCAGCCAAGAGATCCGCAGCTCTGGGGCCAACGTCCTGACTTTC.

The chain carries TRBV7-2 and TRBJ2-3; 7 nucleotides align to TRBD2. Germline values: CDR1 SGHTA, CDR2 FQGNSA. This CDR3 has 15 amino acids. Trimming cost V 3 bases and J 1 base; bases outside gene matches: 4. The CDR3 region is CASSFNAGGTDTQYF. DNA for the CDR3: TGTGCCAGCAGCTTTAACGCGGGAGGCACAGATACGCAGTATTTT.

This clone was counted only a few times. The DNA of the CDR3 is TGTGCCAGTAGTTCGAACGGACGGCCCAATGAGCAGTTCTTC. This gives the protein CASSSNGRPNEQFF. The chain combines TRBV19 with TRBJ2-1; D gene uncertain. V lost 5 bases and J 6 bases, leaving 14 bases between the germline ends. The germline gives CDR1 LNHDA, CDR2 SQIVND (reference sequence). The CDR3 spans 14 residues. Looking up the rest from reference TRBV19 and TRBJ2-1 gives the full variable domain: DGGITQSPKYLFRKEGQNVTLSCEQNLNHDAMYWYRQDPGQGLRLIYYSQIVNDFQKGDIAEGYSVSREKKESFPLTVTSAQKNPTAFYLCASSSNGRPNEQFFGPGTRLTVL.

The sample holds a few counts of this clone. This chain links TRBV6-6 with TRBJ2-5; 7 positions match TRBD1. CDR3 length: 14 amino acids. Per germline, CDR1 MNHNY and CDR2 SVGAGI (reference sequence). The V and J ends lost 11 bases and 5 bases, in that order; junction bases with no gene match: 14. CDR3 DNA: TGTGCCTCAACCGATACAGGGGCGCAGGAGACCCAGTACTTC. Residues: CASTDTGAQETQYF.

This chain connects TRBV7-8 to TRBJ1-6; 9 bases fit TRBD1. Germline CDR1 is SGHVS and CDR2 is FQNEAQ. The CDR3 consists of 14 residues. The J segment lost 10 bases and the V segment lost 6 bases, leaving 7 bases of the junction unmatched. The CDR3 here is CASSWDRVNSPLHF. The CDR3 DNA reads TGTGCCAGCAGTTGGGACAGGGTAAACTCACCCCTCCACTTT.

This clone was recorded a few times. The chain recombines TRBV5-1 with TRBJ2-3, with 15 bases lining up with TRBD2. Germline loops: CDR1 SGHRS, CDR2 YFSETQ. This CDR3 has 17 residues. Trimming at V came to 3 bases and at J to 4 bases, leaving 6 bases not matched to a gene. CDR3 residues: CASSWGLAGGLADTQYF. The CDR3 DNA follows: TGCGCCAGCAGCTGGGGACTAGCGGGAGGCTTAGCAGATACGCAGTATTTT.

This clone was found a few times. J is TRBJ2-1 and V is TRBV2; D may be TRBD2 (5 bases). This CDR3 is built from 14 residues. V lost 4 bases, J lost 1 base, and 8 bases lay in between. Germline values: CDR1 SNHLY, CDR2 FYNNEI. Here the CDR3 reads CASSAEGSYNEQFF. In nucleotides, the CDR3 is TGTGCCAGCAGTGCTGAGGGTTCCTACAATGAGCAGTTCTTC. The full variable domain, in which reference TRBV2 and TRBJ2-1 provide the parts outside the CDR3, is EPEVTQTPSHQVTQMGQEVILRCVPISNHLYFYWYRQILGQKVEFLVSFYNNEISEKSEIFDDQFSVERPDGSNFTLKIRSTKLEDSAMYFCASSAEGSYNEQFFGPGTRLTVL.

The table lists this clone with a few counts. The CDR3 loop reads CSVRSLGGTGELFF. The CDR3 region has the DNA TGCAGCGTGAGGTCCCTAGGGGGGACCGGGGAGCTGTTTTTT. This chain joins TRBV29-1 and TRBJ2-2; D may be TRBD1 or TRBD2 (6 bases each). Trimming took off 6 bases at V and 5 bases at J, with 16 bases between the two ends. The germline gives CDR1 SQVTM, CDR2 ANQGSEA. This CDR3 is built from 14 residues.

This clone was recorded a few times. The V and J genes are TRBV7-9 and TRBJ2-4, with D hard to call. In germline, CDR1 is SEHNR, CDR2 FQNEAQ (reference sequence). CDR3 length: 16 amino acids. With 5 bases removed from V and 7 bases from J, the gap between germline ends came to 21 bases. CDR3 sequence reads: CASSPPVGVAGNIQYF. The CDR3 region has the DNA TGTGCCAGCAGCCCCCCTGTTGGGGTAGCCGGGAACATTCAGTACTTC.

This clone was counted between two and nine times. The chain carries TRBV10-3 and TRBJ2-7; 10 nucleotides match TRBD2. Trimming took 3 bases from V and 6 from J; bases not matched to a gene: 2. The germline CDR1 and CDR2 sequences are ENHRY and SYGVKD. The CDR3 is 13 residues long. The CDR3 spells CAISEGTSVEQYF. CDR3 bases: TGTGCCATCAGTGAAGGGACTAGCGTCGAGCAGTACTTC.

Many counts were recorded for this clone. The J gene is TRBJ2-1, the V gene TRBV30; no clear D. Germline V gene lookup returns CDR1 GTSNPN and CDR2 SVGIG (reference sequence). This CDR3 has 12 residues. The V end was cut by 2 bases, the J end by 8 bases, with 10 bases between. CDR3 sequence (DNA): TGTGCCTGGAGTTGGGAATATGATGAGCAGTTCTTC. As protein: CAWSWEYDEQFF.